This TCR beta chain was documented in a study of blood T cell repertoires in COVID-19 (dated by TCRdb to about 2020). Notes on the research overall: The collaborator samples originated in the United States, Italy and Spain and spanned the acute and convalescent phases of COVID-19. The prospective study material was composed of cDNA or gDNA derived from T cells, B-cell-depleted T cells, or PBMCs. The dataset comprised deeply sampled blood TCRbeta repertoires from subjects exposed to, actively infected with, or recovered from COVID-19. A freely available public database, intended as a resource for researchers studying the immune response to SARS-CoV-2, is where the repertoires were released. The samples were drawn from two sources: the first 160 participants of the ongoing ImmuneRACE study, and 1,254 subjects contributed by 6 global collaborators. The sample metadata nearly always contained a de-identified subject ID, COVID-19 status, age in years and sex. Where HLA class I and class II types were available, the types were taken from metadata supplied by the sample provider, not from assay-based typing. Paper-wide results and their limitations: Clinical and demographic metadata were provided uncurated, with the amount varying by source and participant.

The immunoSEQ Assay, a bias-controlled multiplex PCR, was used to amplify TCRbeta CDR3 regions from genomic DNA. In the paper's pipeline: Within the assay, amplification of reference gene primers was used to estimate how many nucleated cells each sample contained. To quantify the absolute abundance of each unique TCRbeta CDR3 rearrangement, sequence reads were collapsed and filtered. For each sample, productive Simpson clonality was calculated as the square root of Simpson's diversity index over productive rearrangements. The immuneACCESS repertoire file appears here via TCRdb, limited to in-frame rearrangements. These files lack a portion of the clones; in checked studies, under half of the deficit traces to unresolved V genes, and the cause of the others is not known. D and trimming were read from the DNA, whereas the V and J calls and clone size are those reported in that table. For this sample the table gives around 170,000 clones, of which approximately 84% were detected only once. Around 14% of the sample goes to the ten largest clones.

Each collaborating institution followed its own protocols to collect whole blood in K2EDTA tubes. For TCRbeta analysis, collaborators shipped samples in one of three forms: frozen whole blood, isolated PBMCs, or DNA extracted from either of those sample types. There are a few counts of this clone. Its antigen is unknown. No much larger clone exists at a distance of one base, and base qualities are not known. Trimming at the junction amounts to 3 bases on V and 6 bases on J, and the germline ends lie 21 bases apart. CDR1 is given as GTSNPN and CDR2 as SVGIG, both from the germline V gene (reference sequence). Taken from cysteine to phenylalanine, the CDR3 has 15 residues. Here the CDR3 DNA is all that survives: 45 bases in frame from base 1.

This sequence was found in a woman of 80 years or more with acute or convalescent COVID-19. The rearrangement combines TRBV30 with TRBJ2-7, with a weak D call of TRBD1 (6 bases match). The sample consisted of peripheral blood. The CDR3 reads CAWSVPDRPLSEQYF. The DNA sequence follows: TGTGCCTGGAGCGTACCTGACAGGCCTCTAAGCGAGCAGTACTTC. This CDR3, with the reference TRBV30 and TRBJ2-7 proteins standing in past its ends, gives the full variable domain SQTIHQWPATLVQPVGSPLSLECTVEGTSNPNLYWYRQAAGRGLQLLFYSVGIGQISSEVPQNLSASRPQDRQFILSSKKLLLSDSGFYLCAWSVPDRPLSEQYFGPGTRLTVT.